This TCR beta chain was sequenced in a study of control samples from healthy donors and cancer patients. Data came from immunoSEQ multiplex PCR; TCRdb stores just in-frame clones and leaves some out. The table lists about 140,000 clones, 91% of them singletons. The germline gives CDR1 KGHSH, CDR2 LQKENI. V lost 1 base to trimming and J lost 5 bases, with 11 bases between them. The CDR3 runs to 14 residues. V and J are TRBV18 and TRBJ1-1, with D possibly TRBD1 on 5 matching bases. Specimen: blood. This receptor was identified in a man under 40 in good health. CDR3 coding DNA: TGTGCCAGCTCACCACAGGGGTTTGGGACTGAAGCTTTCTTT. It specifies CASSPQGFGTEAFF.